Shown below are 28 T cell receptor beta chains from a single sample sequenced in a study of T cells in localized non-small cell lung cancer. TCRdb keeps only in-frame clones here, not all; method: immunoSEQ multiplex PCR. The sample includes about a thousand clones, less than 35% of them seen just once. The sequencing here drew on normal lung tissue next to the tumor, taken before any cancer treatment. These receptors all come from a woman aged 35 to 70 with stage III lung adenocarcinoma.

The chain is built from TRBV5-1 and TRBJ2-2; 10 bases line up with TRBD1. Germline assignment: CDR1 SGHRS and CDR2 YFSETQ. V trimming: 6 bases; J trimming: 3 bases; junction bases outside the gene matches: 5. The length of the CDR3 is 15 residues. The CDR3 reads CASTRQGADTGELFF. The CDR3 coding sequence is TGCGCCAGCACCAGACAGGGGGCAGACACCGGGGAGCTGTTTTTT.

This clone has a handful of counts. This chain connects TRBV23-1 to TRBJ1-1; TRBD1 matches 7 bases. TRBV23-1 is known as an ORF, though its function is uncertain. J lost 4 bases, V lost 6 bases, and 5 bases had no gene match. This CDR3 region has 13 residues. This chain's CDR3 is CASSLDRVTEAFF. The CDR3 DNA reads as TGCGCCAGCAGCTTAGACAGGGTCACTGAAGCTTTCTTT.

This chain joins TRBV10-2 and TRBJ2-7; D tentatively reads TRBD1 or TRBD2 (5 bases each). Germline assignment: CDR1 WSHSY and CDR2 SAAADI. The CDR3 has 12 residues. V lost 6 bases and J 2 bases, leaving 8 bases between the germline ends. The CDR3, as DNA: TGCGCCAGCAGGGGGGACGCCTACGAGCAGTACTTC. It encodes CASRGDAYEQYF.

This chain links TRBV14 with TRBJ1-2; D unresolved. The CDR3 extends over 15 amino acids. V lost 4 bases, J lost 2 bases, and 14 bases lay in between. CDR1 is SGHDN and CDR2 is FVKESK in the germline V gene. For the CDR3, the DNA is TGTGCCAGCAGCCGACCCCTCACAAGAAACTATGGCTACACCTTC. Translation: CASSRPLTRNYGYTF.

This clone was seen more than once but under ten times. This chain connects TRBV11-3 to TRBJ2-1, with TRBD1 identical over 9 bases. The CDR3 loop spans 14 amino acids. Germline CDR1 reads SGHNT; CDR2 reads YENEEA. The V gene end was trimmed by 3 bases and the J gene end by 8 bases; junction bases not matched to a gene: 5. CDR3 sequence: CASSFTGGNDEQFF. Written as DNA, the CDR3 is TGTGCCAGCAGCTTCACAGGGGGCAACGATGAGCAGTTCTTC.

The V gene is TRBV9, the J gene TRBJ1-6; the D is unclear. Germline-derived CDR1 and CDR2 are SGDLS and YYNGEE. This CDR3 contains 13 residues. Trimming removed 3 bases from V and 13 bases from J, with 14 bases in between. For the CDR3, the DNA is TGTGCCAGCAGCGGCGAGGAATCGTTGCCCCTCCACTTT. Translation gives CASSGEESLPLHF.

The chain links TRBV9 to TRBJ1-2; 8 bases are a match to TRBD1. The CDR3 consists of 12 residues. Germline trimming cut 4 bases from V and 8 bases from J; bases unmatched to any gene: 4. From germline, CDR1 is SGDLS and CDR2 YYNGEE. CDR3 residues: CASSLGTGGYTF. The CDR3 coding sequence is TGTGCCAGCAGCCTAGGGACAGGCGGCTACACCTTC.

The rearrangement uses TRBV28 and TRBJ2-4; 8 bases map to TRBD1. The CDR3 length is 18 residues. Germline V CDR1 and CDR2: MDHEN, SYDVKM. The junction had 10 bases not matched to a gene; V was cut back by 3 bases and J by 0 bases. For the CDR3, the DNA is TGTGCCAGCAGTTTGGTCGGGACAGGCGGCTTAGCCAAAAACATTCAGTACTTC. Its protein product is CASSLVGTGGLAKNIQYF.

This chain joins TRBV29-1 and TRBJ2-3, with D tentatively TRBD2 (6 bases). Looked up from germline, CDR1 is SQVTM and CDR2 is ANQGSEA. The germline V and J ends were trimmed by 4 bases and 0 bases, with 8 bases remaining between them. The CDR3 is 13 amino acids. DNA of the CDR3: TGCAGCGTTGGGCGGGACAGCACAGATACGCAGTATTTT. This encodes CSVGRDSTDTQYF.

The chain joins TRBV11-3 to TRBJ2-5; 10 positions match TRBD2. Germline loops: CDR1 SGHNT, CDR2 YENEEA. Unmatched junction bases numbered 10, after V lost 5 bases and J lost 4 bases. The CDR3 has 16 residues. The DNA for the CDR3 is TGTGCCAGCAGCCCAAGAGGAGCGGGGGGGCGAGAGACCCAGTACTTC. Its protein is CASSPRGAGGRETQYF.

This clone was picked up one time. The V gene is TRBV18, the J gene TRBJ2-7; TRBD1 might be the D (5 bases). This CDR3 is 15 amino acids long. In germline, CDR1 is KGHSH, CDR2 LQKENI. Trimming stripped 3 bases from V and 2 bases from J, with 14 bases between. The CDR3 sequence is CASSPQGREPYEQYF. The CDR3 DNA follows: TGTGCCAGCTCACCCCAGGGTAGGGAACCCTACGAGCAGTACTTC.

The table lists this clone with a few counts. The CDR3 here is CASSLRGSPLHF. CDR3 sequence (DNA): TGTGCCAGCAGCCTTAGGGGTTCACCCCTCCACTTT. The chain joins TRBV28 to TRBJ1-6, with a tentative D call TRBD1 (5 bases). CDR1 and CDR2 from the germline V gene are MDHEN and SYDVKM. The CDR3 loop spans 12 amino acids. Trimming shortened V by 6 bases and J by 9 bases, and 9 bases separated the two germline ends.

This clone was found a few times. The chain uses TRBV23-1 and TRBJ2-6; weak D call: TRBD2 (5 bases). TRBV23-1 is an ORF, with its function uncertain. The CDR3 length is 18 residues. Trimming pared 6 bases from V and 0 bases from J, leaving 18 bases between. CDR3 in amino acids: CASSQDGRGYSGANVLTF. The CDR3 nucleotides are TGCGCCAGCAGCCAAGATGGGAGAGGATACTCTGGGGCCAACGTCCTGACTTTC.

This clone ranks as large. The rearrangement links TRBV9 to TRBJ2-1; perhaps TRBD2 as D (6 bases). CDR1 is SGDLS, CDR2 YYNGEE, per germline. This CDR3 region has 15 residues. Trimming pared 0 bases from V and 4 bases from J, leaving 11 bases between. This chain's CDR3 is CASSVGSGVYNEQFF. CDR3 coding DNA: TGTGCCAGCAGCGTAGGGTCGGGGGTATACAATGAGCAGTTCTTC.

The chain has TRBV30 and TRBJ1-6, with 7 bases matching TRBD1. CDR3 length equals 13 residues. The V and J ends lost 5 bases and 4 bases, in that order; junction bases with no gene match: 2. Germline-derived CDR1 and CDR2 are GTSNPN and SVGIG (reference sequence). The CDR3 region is CAWQQGYNSPLHF. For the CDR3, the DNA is TGTGCCTGGCAACAGGGGTATAATTCACCCCTCCACTTT.

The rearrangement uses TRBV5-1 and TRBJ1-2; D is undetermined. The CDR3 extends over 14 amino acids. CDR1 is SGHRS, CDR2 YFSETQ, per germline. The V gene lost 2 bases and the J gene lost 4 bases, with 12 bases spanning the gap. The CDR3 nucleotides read TGCGCCAGCAGCTTAATGGTTGTTTTCTATGGCTACACCTTC. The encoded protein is CASSLMVVFYGYTF.

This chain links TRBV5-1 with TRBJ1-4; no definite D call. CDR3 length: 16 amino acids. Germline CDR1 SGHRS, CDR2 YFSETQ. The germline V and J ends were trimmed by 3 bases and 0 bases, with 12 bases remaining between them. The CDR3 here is CASSSLGLTTNEKLFF. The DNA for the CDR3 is TGCGCCAGCAGCTCTTTGGGGTTAACAACTAATGAAAAACTGTTTTTT.

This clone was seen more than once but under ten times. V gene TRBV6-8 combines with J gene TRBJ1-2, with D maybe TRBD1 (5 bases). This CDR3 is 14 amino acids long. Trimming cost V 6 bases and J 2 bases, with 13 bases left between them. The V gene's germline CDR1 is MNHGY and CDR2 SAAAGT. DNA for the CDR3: TGTGCCAGCAGCCGATCGGACACCAACTATGGCTACACCTTC. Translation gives CASSRSDTNYGYTF.

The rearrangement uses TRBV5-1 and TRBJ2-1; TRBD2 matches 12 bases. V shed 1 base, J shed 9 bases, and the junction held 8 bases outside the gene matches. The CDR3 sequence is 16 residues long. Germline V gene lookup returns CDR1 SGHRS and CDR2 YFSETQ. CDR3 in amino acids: CASSLRASGRVSEQFF. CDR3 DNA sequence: TGCGCCAGCAGCTTGAGAGCTAGCGGGAGGGTCAGTGAGCAGTTCTTC.

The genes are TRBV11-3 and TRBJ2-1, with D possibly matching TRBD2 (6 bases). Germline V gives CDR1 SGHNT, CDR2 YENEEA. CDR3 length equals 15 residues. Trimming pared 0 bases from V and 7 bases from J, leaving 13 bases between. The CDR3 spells CASSLESGAGNEQFF. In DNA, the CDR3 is TGTGCCAGCAGCTTAGAGTCGGGAGCAGGGAATGAGCAGTTCTTC.

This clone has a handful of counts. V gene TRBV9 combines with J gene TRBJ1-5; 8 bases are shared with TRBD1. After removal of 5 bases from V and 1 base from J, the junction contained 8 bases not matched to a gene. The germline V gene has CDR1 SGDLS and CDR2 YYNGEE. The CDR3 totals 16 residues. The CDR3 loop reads CASSADRGRSNQPQHF. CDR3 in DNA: TGTGCCAGCAGTGCCGACAGGGGACGAAGCAATCAGCCCCAGCATTTT.

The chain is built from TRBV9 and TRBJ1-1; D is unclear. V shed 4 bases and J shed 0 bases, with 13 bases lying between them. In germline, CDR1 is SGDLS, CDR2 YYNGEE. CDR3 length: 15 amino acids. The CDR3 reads CASSPTGRMNTEAFF. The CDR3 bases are TGTGCCAGCAGCCCGACGGGCCGAATGAACACTGAAGCTTTCTTT.

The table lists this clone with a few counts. The CDR3 DNA is TGTGCCAGCAGCCTAGGGGGAATTAACTATGGCTACACCTTC. It codes for CASSLGGINYGYTF. V is TRBV11-3 and J is TRBJ1-2, with D possibly matching TRBD1 (6 bases). The CDR3 covers 14 residues. Germline CDR1 SGHNT, CDR2 YENEEA. V dropped 5 bases and J dropped 1 base, with 11 bases sitting between them.

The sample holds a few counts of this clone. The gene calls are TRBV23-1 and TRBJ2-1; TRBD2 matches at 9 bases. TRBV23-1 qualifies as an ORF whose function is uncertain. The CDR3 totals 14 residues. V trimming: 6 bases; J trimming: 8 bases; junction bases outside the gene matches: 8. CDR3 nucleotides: TGCGCCAGCAGCCAAGAGCGGGGGGCGGATGAGCAGTTCTTC. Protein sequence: CASSQERGADEQFF.

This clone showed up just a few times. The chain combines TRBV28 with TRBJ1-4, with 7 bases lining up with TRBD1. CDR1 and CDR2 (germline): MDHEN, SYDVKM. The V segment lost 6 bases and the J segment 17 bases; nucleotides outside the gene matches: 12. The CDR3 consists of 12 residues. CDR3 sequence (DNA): TGTGCCAGCAGGGACCAGGGACAGACTACCTTTTTT. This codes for CASRDQGQTTFF.

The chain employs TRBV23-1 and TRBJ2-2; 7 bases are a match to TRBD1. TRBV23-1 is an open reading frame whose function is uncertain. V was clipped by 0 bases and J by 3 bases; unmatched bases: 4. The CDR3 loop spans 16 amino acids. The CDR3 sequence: CASSQSEGAHTGELFF. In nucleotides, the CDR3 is TGCGCCAGCAGTCAATCCGAGGGGGCGCACACCGGGGAGCTGTTTTTT.

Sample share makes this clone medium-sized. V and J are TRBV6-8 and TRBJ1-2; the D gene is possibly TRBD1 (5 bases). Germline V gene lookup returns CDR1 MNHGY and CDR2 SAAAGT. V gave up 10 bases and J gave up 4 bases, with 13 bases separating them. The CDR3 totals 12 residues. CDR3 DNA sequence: TGTGCCATCACGTCAGGGATCTATGGCTACACCTTC. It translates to CAITSGIYGYTF.

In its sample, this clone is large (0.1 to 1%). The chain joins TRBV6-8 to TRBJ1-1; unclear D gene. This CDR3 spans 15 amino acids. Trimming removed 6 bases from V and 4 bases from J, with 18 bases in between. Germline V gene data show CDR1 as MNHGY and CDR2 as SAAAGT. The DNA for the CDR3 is TGTGCCAGCAGACCAACTCATGGGGTGTTCACTGAAGCTTTCTTT. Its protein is CASRPTHGVFTEAFF.